This entry concerns a single T cell receptor beta chain. Its antigen is still unknown. Trimming pared 7 bases from V and 0 bases from J, leaving 9 bases between. In germline, CDR1 is LNHDA, CDR2 SQIVND (reference sequence). CDR3 length: 14 amino acids. This record belongs to a study of shared clonotypes between healthy human individuals. Study results and limitations: In general, naive subsets displayed greater estimated richness than memory subsets did.

Researchers divided each subset's genomic DNA evenly across several immunoSEQ plates. In the authors' workflow: Junction-only sequences produced by ImmunoSEQ had no quality scores, so filtering differed. Method: immunoSEQ multiplex PCR; TCRdb's copy keeps in-frame clones and lacks some. V, J and clone size reflect that table, while D and trimming were determined from the DNA. The sample consists of around 1.4 million clones, 97% to 99% of them appearing once. The source material was naive CD4+ T cells sorted from blood. This sample's subset: CD45RA+ positively selected. The chain has TRBV19 and TRBJ2-2; D call uncertain. The source is a man aged 25-40 years in good health. CDR3 bases: TGTGCCAGTATGAAGCCCACGAACACCGGGGAGCTGTTTTTT. Translating it yields CASMKPTNTGELFF.